This T cell receptor (beta chain) was identified in a study of T cell responses to AZD1222 COVID-19 vaccine. Comment on this clone: The antigen remains unidentified.

Study outcomes and limitations: Repertoire sampling occurred only after the peak T cell response. Among the donors, most were white British and more were female, and clonal diversity was possibly underestimated. Spike-specific TCR repertoires showed rising breadth and depth after two AZD1222 doses. Just a handful of AZD1222 recipients were seropositive at baseline.

V lost 0 bases and J lost 8, with 11 bases in between. The CDR3 is 13 residues long. CDR1 SGHRS and CDR2 YFSETQ come from the germline V gene. The assay was immunoSEQ multiplex PCR, and TCRdb's table has in-frame clones only and misses some. Of about 150,000 clones in the sample, approximately 78% are singletons; the top ten hold around 4.1%. The V and J genes are TRBV5-1 and TRBJ1-2; no definite D call. The sequence was obtained from an adult in good health. The starting material was peripheral blood, obtained on day 0 of MenACWY control vaccination. The CDR3 is CASSLGPHDGYTF. Written as DNA, the CDR3 is TGCGCCAGCAGCTTGGGACCCCATGACGGCTACACCTTC.